This passage covers 16 T cell receptor beta chains from one sample sequenced in a study of shared clonotypes between healthy human individuals. Generated by immunoSEQ multiplex PCR, the TCRdb table keeps only in-frame clones and is missing some. This table has about 2.4 million clones, around 94% appearing once. The sequencing sample was made of naive CD4+ T cells sorted from blood. Regarding subset: CD45RA+ positively selected. The receptors originated from a man aged 18 to 30 in good health.

V is TRBV6-5 and J is TRBJ1-2; maybe TRBD1 (5 bases). The CDR3 consists of 16 residues. From germline, CDR1 is MNHEY and CDR2 SVGAGI. Between the trimmed V and J ends, which lost 2 bases and 3 bases, there was a span of 16 bases. The CDR3 region is CASSYAGVRGDYGYTF. CDR3 coding DNA: TGTGCCAGCAGTTACGCCGGGGTTCGAGGGGACTATGGCTACACCTTC.

The chain employs TRBV7-2 and TRBJ2-5; TRBD2 is a possible D gene (6 bases). Germline assignment: CDR1 SGHTA and CDR2 FQGNSA. There are 16 residues in the CDR3. The ends were cut back, 5 bases at V and 2 bases at J, with 18 bases in the middle. Written as DNA, the CDR3 is TGTGCCAGCAGCCCCCACTTAGCGGAGAAACAAGAGACCCAGTACTTC. Translating it yields CASSPHLAEKQETQYF. Together with reference TRBV7-2 and TRBJ2-5, the CDR3 gives the full variable domain: GAGVSQSPSNKVTEKGKDVELRCDPISGHTALYWYRQSLGQGLEFLIYFQGNSAPDKSGLPSDRFSAERTGGSVSTLTIQRTQQEDSAVYLCASSPHLAEKQETQYFGPGTRLLVL.

For this clone: Distinct nucleotide sequences in the sample also encode this CDR3. The rearrangement uses TRBV5-1 and TRBJ2-1; 8 bases map to TRBD1. CDR1 and CDR2 from the germline V gene are SGHRS and YFSETQ. With 1 base clipped from V and 1 base from J, the junction kept 1 base outside the gene matches. The CDR3 is made up of 15 amino acids. The CDR3, as DNA: TGCGCCAGCAGCTTGACAGGGGGGTCCTACAATGAGCAGTTCTTC. Amino acids: CASSLTGGSYNEQFF. The full variable domain, in which reference TRBV5-1 and TRBJ2-1 provide the parts outside the CDR3, is KAGVTQTPRYLIKTRGQQVTLSCSPISGHRSVSWYQQTPGQGLQFLFEYFSETQRNKGNFPGRFSGRQFSNSRSEMNVSTLELGDSALYLCASSLTGGSYNEQFFGPGTRLTVL.

The chain has TRBV11-2 and TRBJ1-1; D is unresolved. V lost 2 bases and J lost 0, with 7 bases in between. This CDR3 has 14 amino acids. Looked up from germline, CDR1 is SGHAT and CDR2 is FQNNGV. The chain's CDR3 is CASSLTSMNTEAFF. CDR3 bases: TGTGCCAGCAGCTTAACATCGATGAACACTGAAGCTTTCTTT.

This chain connects TRBV5-8 to TRBJ1-1, with unresolved D. Trimming stripped 4 bases from V and 0 bases from J, with 13 bases between. Germline V CDR1 and CDR2: SGHTS, YDEGEE. The CDR3 runs to 15 residues. The CDR3 sequence: CASSTEGGVNTEAFF. The CDR3 bases are TGTGCCAGCAGCACTGAGGGCGGGGTGAACACTGAAGCTTTCTTT.

V gene TRBV5-1 combines with J gene TRBJ2-7; D is uncertain. V was cut by 4 bases and J by 1 base, with 18 bases left in between. CDR1 SGHRS and CDR2 YFSETQ come from the germline V gene. The CDR3 extends over 16 amino acids. The CDR3 reads CASSPPRSKVSYEQYF. The CDR3 DNA is TGCGCCAGCAGCCCCCCTAGGAGTAAGGTATCCTACGAGCAGTACTTC.

The rearrangement joins TRBV6-6 to TRBJ1-3, with a tentative D call TRBD1 (6 bases). The V end lost 7 bases, the J end lost 3 bases, and 10 bases lay between the germline ends. The CDR3 extends over 13 amino acids. Germline V gives CDR1 MNHNY, CDR2 SVGAGI (reference sequence). CDR3 bases: TGTGCCAGCAAAGAAGGGGGTGGAAACACCATATATTTT. It codes for CASKEGGGNTIYF.

This chain connects TRBV4-2 to TRBJ2-1, with 9 bases fitting TRBD2. Trimming took 1 base from V and 10 from J; bases not matched to a gene: 8. This CDR3 is built from 15 residues. Germline V CDR1 and CDR2: LGHNA, YNFKEQ. This CDR3 reads CASSQVRGGALEQFF. Written as DNA, the CDR3 is TGTGCCAGCAGCCAAGTACGCGGGGGGGCTTTGGAGCAGTTCTTC.

This sequence joins TRBV6-5 and TRBJ2-7, with a weak D call TRBD1 (5 bases). Germline V gene lookup returns CDR1 MNHEY and CDR2 SVGAGI. The length of the CDR3 is 15 residues. The ends were cut back, 5 bases at V and 2 bases at J, with 16 bases in the middle. The CDR3 here is CASSRTSTVPYEQYF. The CDR3 coding sequence is TGTGCCAGCAGTCGAACTTCGACAGTACCCTACGAGCAGTACTTC.

The chain has TRBV5-1 and TRBJ1-4, with D hard to call. Trimming shortened V by 0 bases and J by 0 bases, and 12 bases separated the two germline ends. The CDR3 consists of 17 residues. Looked up from germline, CDR1 is SGHRS and CDR2 is YFSETQ. The chain's CDR3 is CASSLEGSVATNEKLFF. The DNA for the CDR3 is TGCGCCAGCAGCTTGGAGGGCAGCGTTGCAACTAATGAAAAACTGTTTTTT.

This chain connects TRBV27 to TRBJ2-5; perhaps TRBD1 as D (6 bases). V dropped 4 bases and J dropped 1 base, with 13 bases sitting between them. The CDR3 is 15 residues long. Germline CDR1 is MNHEY and CDR2 is SMNVEV (reference sequence). The CDR3 is CASSSYLGGQETQYF. As DNA, the CDR3 is TGTGCCAGCAGTTCTTACCTAGGGGGCCAAGAGACCCAGTACTTC.

The chain has TRBV11-2 and TRBJ1-2; possibly TRBD1 for D (5 bases). Trimming took off 1 base at V and 7 bases at J, with 10 bases between the two ends. This CDR3 is built from 13 residues. Germline V gives CDR1 SGHAT, CDR2 FQNNGV. This CDR3 reads CASSLVQGSGYTF. DNA for the CDR3: TGTGCCAGCAGCTTAGTTCAGGGATCTGGCTACACCTTC.

This clone occurred once. The genes are TRBV5-1 and TRBJ1-6, with a weak D call TRBD1 (5 bases). The germline CDR1 and CDR2 sequences are SGHRS and YFSETQ. This CDR3 has 15 residues. V lost 4 bases to trimming and J lost 7 bases, with 15 bases between them. CDR3 nucleotides: TGCGCCAGCAGCGAGAGGGGCAGCCAGAATTCACCCCTCCACTTT. As protein: CASSERGSQNSPLHF.

J is TRBJ2-1 and V is TRBV10-3, with a possible D match to TRBD2 (5 bases). This CDR3 comprises 11 residues. Between the trimmed V and J ends, which lost 6 bases and 9 bases, there was a span of 9 bases. The germline V gene has CDR1 ENHRY and CDR2 SYGVKD. The CDR3 is CAISNSGEQFF. The DNA for the CDR3 is TGTGCCATCAGCAACAGCGGTGAGCAGTTCTTC.

This clone was seen once. The chain couples TRBV7-2 to TRBJ2-1, with D unclear. Germline V gene lookup returns CDR1 SGHTA and CDR2 FQGNSA. CDR3 length: 14 residues. The ends were cut back, 2 bases at V and 3 bases at J, with 8 bases in the middle. The CDR3 nucleotides read TGTGCCAGCAGCTTACCCTACAGCTACAATGAGCAGTTCTTC. It encodes CASSLPYSYNEQFF.

The rearrangement uses TRBV28 and TRBJ1-5; 7 positions match TRBD1. The CDR3 has 16 residues. Germline V gene lookup returns CDR1 MDHEN and CDR2 SYDVKM. The V gene end was trimmed by 6 bases and the J gene end by 4 bases; junction bases not matched to a gene: 12. CDR3 residues: CASSRPSGQLNQPQHF. CDR3 DNA: TGTGCCAGCAGCCGTCCTTCGGGACAGCTAAATCAGCCCCAGCATTTT.